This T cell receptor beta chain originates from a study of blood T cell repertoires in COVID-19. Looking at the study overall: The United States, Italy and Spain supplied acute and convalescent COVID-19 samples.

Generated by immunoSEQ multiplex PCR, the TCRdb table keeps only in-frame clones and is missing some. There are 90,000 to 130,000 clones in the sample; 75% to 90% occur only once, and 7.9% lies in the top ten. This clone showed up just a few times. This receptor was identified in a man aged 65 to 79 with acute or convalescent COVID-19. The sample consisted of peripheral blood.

This chain's CDR3 is CASSQGHGPNSPLHF. CDR3 coding DNA: TGTGCCAGCAGCCAAGGTCATGGGCCTAACTCACCCCTCCACTTT. The V gene is TRBV3-1 (or the pseudogene TRBV3-2), the J gene TRBJ1-6; D is uncertain. V was trimmed by 1 base and J by 10 bases, leaving 14 bases between them. Germline V gene sequence: CDR1 LGHDT, CDR2 YNNKEL (reference sequence). CDR3 length equals 15 residues.